The clone carrying this TCR beta chain came up many times. Trimming left V 4 bases short and J 9 bases short, with 13 bases between. This CDR3 is 12 amino acids long. CDR1 and CDR2 from the germline V gene are MNHEY and SVGEGT. This entry is derived from a study of T cells in Graves' hyperthyroidism and ophthalmopathy. About 10 ml of fresh peripheral blood supplied the PBMCs. Researchers took RNA transcripts and amplified the TCR beta CDR3 regions from them. The study used the HTBI primer set for a first-round RT-PCR of the TCR CDR3. TCRdb re-called the multiplex PCR reads with MiXCR, one entry per CDR3 protein. Among about half a million distinct CDR3 sequences listed, around 20% were seen once.

The genes are TRBV6-2 or TRBV6-3 and TRBJ2-7, with no clear D. Sequencing was performed on blood. The clonotype comes from a man aged 40-49 years with Graves' ophthalmopathy. The CDR3 region has the DNA TGTGCCAGCAGTTCGTCACGGGTGGGGCAGTACTTC. It yields the protein CASSSSRVGQYF.